This is a list of T cell receptor beta chains from one sample in a study of cytomegalovirus exposure and HLA in healthy donors. TCRdb's table, derived via immunoSEQ multiplex PCR, lists solely in-frame clones and lacks some. The repertoire consists of some 150,000 clones, with about 71% occurring once and the leading ten covering under 3.5%. The sequencing input was PBMCs. The receptors derive from a woman in her twenties or thirties in good health and CMV-seronegative. CDR3s include the opening cysteine and the closing phenylalanine or tryptophan. Each record gives: clone size, D gene, J gene, V gene, CDR3 DNA, CDR3 protein. The D gene is left open where the match is weak. Size tells how often a clone was seen (once, few, many) or the class of an expanded clone, and some rows leave it out.

clone size: NA
D gene: TRBD2
J gene: TRBJ2-1
V gene: TRBV4-1
CDR3 DNA: TGCGCCAGCAGCCCCACCGGGACTAGCCTTTACAATGAGCAGTTCTTC
CDR3 protein: CASSPTGTSLYNEQFF

clone size: NA
D gene: NA
J gene: TRBJ1-1
V gene: TRBV19
CDR3 DNA: TGTGCCAGTAGGACCGACTTAGTACACACTGAAGCTTTCTTT
CDR3 protein: CASRTDLVHTEAFF

clone size: NA
D gene: NA
J gene: TRBJ2-1
V gene: TRBV4-2
CDR3 DNA: TGTGCCAGCAGCCAAGCACTCGATGAGCAGTTCTTC
CDR3 protein: CASSQALDEQFF

clone size: NA
D gene: NA
J gene: TRBJ2-1
V gene: TRBV29-1
CDR3 DNA: TGCAGCCTTCCCGGGGGTGGAGCGGCCTACAATGAGCAGTTCTTC
CDR3 protein: CSLPGGGAAYNEQFF

clone size: NA
D gene: TRBD2
J gene: TRBJ2-7
V gene: TRBV30
CDR3 DNA: TGTGCCTGGAGTGTGGGCGGGGGGGCCTACGAGCAGTACTTC
CDR3 protein: CAWSVGGGAYEQYF

clone size: NA
D gene: TRBD1
J gene: TRBJ2-6
V gene: TRBV7-6
CDR3 DNA: TGTGCCAGCAGCTTAATGACAGGGTTGGGGGCCAACGTCCTGACTTTC
CDR3 protein: CASSLMTGLGANVLTF

clone size: few
D gene: NA
J gene: TRBJ2-3
V gene: TRBV28
CDR3 DNA: TGTGCCAGCAGTCTCAGGGACTGGACAGATACGCAGTATTTT
CDR3 protein: CASSLRDWTDTQYF

clone size: NA
D gene: NA
J gene: TRBJ2-7
V gene: TRBV5-1
CDR3 DNA: TGCGCCAGCAGCTCGCGACTCGACAGTGGAACCTACGAGCAGTACTTC
CDR3 protein: CASSSRLDSGTYEQYF

clone size: NA
D gene: NA
J gene: TRBJ2-7
V gene: TRBV28
CDR3 DNA: TGTGCCAGCAGCTTGGACAGTGCCTACGAGCAGTACTTC
CDR3 protein: CASSLDSAYEQYF

clone size: NA
D gene: TRBD1
J gene: TRBJ2-7
V gene: TRBV6-8
CDR3 DNA: TGTGCCAGCAGTTTTCTGGGACAGGTCAAAGACTCCTACGAGCAGTACTTC
CDR3 protein: CASSFLGQVKDSYEQYF

clone size: NA
D gene: TRBD1
J gene: TRBJ1-4
V gene: TRBV5-6
CDR3 DNA: TGTGCCAGCAGCCCCTATGCGGGACAGGGGGCTGAACTGTTTTTT
CDR3 protein: CASSPYAGQGAELFF

clone size: NA
D gene: NA
J gene: TRBJ1-5
V gene: TRBV6-5
CDR3 DNA: TGTGCCAGCAGTCCTTCCGGGGGGCAGCCCCAGCATTTT
CDR3 protein: CASSPSGGQPQHF

clone size: NA
D gene: TRBD2
J gene: TRBJ2-7
V gene: TRBV19
CDR3 DNA: TGTGCCAGTAGGAGCGGGGGGGCGACTTACGAGCAGTACTTC
CDR3 protein: CASRSGGATYEQYF

clone size: NA
D gene: TRBD1
J gene: TRBJ1-6
V gene: TRBV14
CDR3 DNA: TGTGCCAGCAGCGACAGGGGTTGGGATTCACCCCTCCACTTT
CDR3 protein: CASSDRGWDSPLHF

clone size: NA
D gene: NA
J gene: TRBJ2-5
V gene: TRBV7-9
CDR3 DNA: TGTTCCAGCAGCGAATGGGGAGGCCGCGGGAAAGAGACCCAGTACTTC
CDR3 protein: CSSSEWGGRGKETQYF

clone size: NA
D gene: TRBD1
J gene: TRBJ2-7
V gene: TRBV10-3
CDR3 DNA: TGTGCCATCAGTGTTAAGACAGGGGGCTACGAGCAGTACTTC
CDR3 protein: CAISVKTGGYEQYF

clone size: NA
D gene: NA
J gene: TRBJ2-2
V gene: TRBV11-2
CDR3 DNA: TGTGCCAGCAAGGAGGTGGCAGGGGTATCCGGGGAGCTGTTTTTT
CDR3 protein: CASKEVAGVSGELFF

clone size: NA
D gene: TRBD2
J gene: TRBJ2-5
V gene: TRBV2
CDR3 DNA: TGTGCCAGCAGTTCCGCGGGGGGCCCCCAAGAGACCCAGTACTTC
CDR3 protein: CASSSAGGPQETQYF

clone size: NA
D gene: TRBD1
J gene: TRBJ1-1
V gene: TRBV5-1
CDR3 DNA: TGCGCCAGCAGCTTACAAGGGGGCACCACTGAAGCTTTCTTT
CDR3 protein: CASSLQGGTTEAFF

clone size: NA
D gene: NA
J gene: TRBJ2-7
V gene: TRBV28
CDR3 DNA: TGTGCCAGCAGTTTTACACGAGAGCAGTACTTC
CDR3 protein: CASSFTREQYF

clone size: few
D gene: TRBD1
J gene: TRBJ2-2
V gene: TRBV6-4
CDR3 DNA: TGTGCCAGCAGCAAAGGGACAGGGGACACCGGGGAGCTGTTTTTT
CDR3 protein: CASSKGTGDTGELFF

clone size: NA
D gene: TRBD1
J gene: TRBJ1-5
V gene: TRBV7-6
CDR3 DNA: TGTGCCAGCAGCTTAACAGGGGCTCAGCCCCAGCATTTT
CDR3 protein: CASSLTGAQPQHF

clone size: once
D gene: NA
J gene: TRBJ1-5
V gene: TRBV7-2
CDR3 DNA: TGTGCCAGCAGCTTTAGTGGGTGGGGGGAGCCCCAGCATTTT
CDR3 protein: CASSFSGWGEPQHF

clone size: few
D gene: NA
J gene: TRBJ2-2
V gene: TRBV4-3
CDR3 DNA: TGCGCCAGCAGCCAAGAGCGACAAGTCACCGGGGAGCTGTTTTTT
CDR3 protein: CASSQERQVTGELFF

clone size: few
D gene: NA
J gene: TRBJ1-3
V gene: TRBV7-2
CDR3 DNA: TGTGCCAGCAGCACGGGGGTTCCTGGAAACACCATATATTTT
CDR3 protein: CASSTGVPGNTIYF

clone size: NA
D gene: NA
J gene: TRBJ2-1
V gene: TRBV2
CDR3 DNA: TGTGCCAGCAGTGAAGGGCCTACGAGACTGTTCTTC
CDR3 protein: CASSEGPTRLFF

clone size: few
D gene: NA
J gene: TRBJ2-3
V gene: TRBV18
CDR3 DNA: TGTGCCAGCTCACCTATAACAGGGCCAGATACGCAGTATTTT
CDR3 protein: CASSPITGPDTQYF

clone size: NA
D gene: TRBD1
J gene: TRBJ2-1
V gene: TRBV27
CDR3 DNA: TGTGCCAGCAGTTTATCTCGGACAGGGGTGGTCAATGAGCAGTTCTTC
CDR3 protein: CASSLSRTGVVNEQFF

clone size: NA
D gene: NA
J gene: TRBJ2-3
V gene: TRBV27
CDR3 DNA: TGTGCCAGCAGTTTACATCTTGCGGGGACCCCCACAGATACGCAGTATTTT
CDR3 protein: CASSLHLAGTPTDTQYF

clone size: NA
D gene: TRBD1
J gene: TRBJ2-2
V gene: TRBV4-2
CDR3 DNA: TGTGCCAGCAGCCGCTTCGGGACAGCGAACACCGGGGAGCTGTTTTTT
CDR3 protein: CASSRFGTANTGELFF

clone size: NA
D gene: TRBD2
J gene: TRBJ2-1
V gene: TRBV30
CDR3 DNA: TGTGCCTCGGGGGGGGGATACAATGAGCAGTTCTTC
CDR3 protein: CASGGGYNEQFF

clone size: NA
D gene: NA
J gene: TRBJ1-2
V gene: TRBV28
CDR3 DNA: TGTGCCAGCAGTTTCGGCGGGGCGAACTATGGCTACACCTTC
CDR3 protein: CASSFGGANYGYTF

clone size: once
D gene: NA
J gene: TRBJ2-1
V gene: TRBV28
CDR3 DNA: TGTGCCAGCAGTAAAACGACAGGGAGGAATGAGCAGTTCTTC
CDR3 protein: CASSKTTGRNEQFF

clone size: NA
D gene: TRBD2
J gene: TRBJ2-1
V gene: TRBV18
CDR3 DNA: TGTGCCAGCTCAGCAGGACTAGCGGGGGGGCCGTCCTACAATGAGCAGTTCTTC
CDR3 protein: CASSAGLAGGPSYNEQFF

clone size: NA
D gene: TRBD1
J gene: TRBJ1-2
V gene: TRBV10-1
CDR3 DNA: TGCGCCAGCGCTCCGGGACAGGGGGTGGACTATGGCTACACCTTC
CDR3 protein: CASAPGQGVDYGYTF

clone size: NA
D gene: NA
J gene: TRBJ2-1
V gene: TRBV6-5
CDR3 DNA: TGTGCCAGCAGTTACGTGAGCGCAAATGAGCAGTTCTTC
CDR3 protein: CASSYVSANEQFF

clone size: NA
D gene: NA
J gene: TRBJ1-1
V gene: TRBV5-8
CDR3 DNA: TGTGCCAGCAGCTACGAAGACATGAACACTGAAGCTTTCTTT
CDR3 protein: CASSYEDMNTEAFF

clone size: NA
D gene: TRBD1
J gene: TRBJ1-4
V gene: TRBV18
CDR3 DNA: TGTGCCAGCTCATCTGGCCGGGGACAGCATGAAAAACTGTTTTTT
CDR3 protein: CASSSGRGQHEKLFF

clone size: NA
D gene: TRBD1
J gene: TRBJ2-5
V gene: TRBV19
CDR3 DNA: TGTGCCAGTAGGTCACCGGGACAGTCCCAAGAGACCCAGTACTTC
CDR3 protein: CASRSPGQSQETQYF

clone size: NA
D gene: TRBD2
J gene: TRBJ2-3
V gene: TRBV27
CDR3 DNA: TGTGCCAGCAGTTTTTTAGCGGGAGGGACAGATACGCAGTATTTT
CDR3 protein: CASSFLAGGTDTQYF

clone size: NA
D gene: TRBD2
J gene: TRBJ2-7
V gene: TRBV9
CDR3 DNA: TGTGCCAGCAGCAGAGACGGGGGGGCGGACGAGCAGTACTTC
CDR3 protein: CASSRDGGADEQYF

clone size: NA
D gene: NA
J gene: TRBJ2-1
V gene: TRBV18
CDR3 DNA: TGTGCCAGCTCACCCGGACTAAACAATGAGCAGTTCTTC
CDR3 protein: CASSPGLNNEQFF

clone size: once
D gene: TRBD1
J gene: TRBJ1-5
V gene: TRBV29-1
CDR3 DNA: TGCAGCGTTGTTGCGACAGGGGCGAGCAATCAGCCCCAGCATTTT
CDR3 protein: CSVVATGASNQPQHF

clone size: NA
D gene: TRBD2
J gene: TRBJ2-1
V gene: TRBV10-3
CDR3 DNA: TGTGCCATCAGTGATTCAGCGGGAGGGCCCAATGAGCAGTTCTTC
CDR3 protein: CAISDSAGGPNEQFF

clone size: NA
D gene: NA
J gene: TRBJ1-4
V gene: TRBV9
CDR3 DNA: TGTGCCAGCAGCGTAGCTCCAGGGGTGGATGAAAAACTGTTTTTT
CDR3 protein: CASSVAPGVDEKLFF

clone size: NA
D gene: NA
J gene: TRBJ2-5
V gene: TRBV2
CDR3 DNA: TGTGCCAGCAGTTTCGGACAGTCGGAGACCCAGTACTTC
CDR3 protein: CASSFGQSETQYF